This entry features one T cell receptor (beta chain) sequence. Its antigen is not known. The CDR3 is 14 amino acids. Germline V CDR1 and CDR2: LNHDA, SQIVND (reference sequence). V was pared by 1 base and J by 7 bases, with 11 bases between. The data stem from a study of shared clonotypes between healthy human individuals. Study-wide results and limits: The rarefaction results pointed to incomplete sorted-subset sequencing despite large depth. The study generally estimated greater richness for naive than memory subsets.

None of the donors, who were healthy HIV-negative adults, had recently had acute infections or vaccinations. TCRdb keeps only in-frame clones here, not all; method: immunoSEQ multiplex PCR. This table holds some 1 million clones, approximately 76% found once. The sequence came from a young man in good health. The chain has TRBV19 and TRBJ1-5; no definite D call. The specimen was memory CD4+ T cells sorted from blood. Subset of the sample: CD45RA-negative fraction. In nucleotides, the CDR3 is TGTGCCAGTAGTATAGTGGTCACGGGGCAGCCCCAGCATTTT. This translates into CASSIVVTGQPQHF. The full variable domain, its missing parts supplied by reference TRBV19 and TRBJ1-5, is DGGITQSPKYLFRKEGQNVTLSCEQNLNHDAMYWYRQDPGQGLRLIYYSQIVNDFQKGDIAEGYSVSREKKESFPLTVTSAQKNPTAFYLCASSIVVTGQPQHFGDGTRLSIL.